Listed below are T cell receptor beta chains from one sample, sequenced in a study of cytotoxic CD8 clonotypes in ibrutinib-treated CLL. Assay: immunoSEQ multiplex PCR; the TCRdb copy retains only in-frame clones and omits some. The sample includes 250,000 to 350,000 clones, less than 85% of them seen just once. The sample here was PBMCs, taken at disease progression, from a patient treated with ibrutinib. Every receptor here comes from a human donor with chronic lymphocytic leukemia. CDR3s include the opening cysteine and the closing phenylalanine or tryptophan. D genes are given only for firm matches. Where a row states a size, it is once, few, many or the class of an expanded clone; other rows omit it.

v_gene,d_gene,abundance,j_gene,CDR3nt,CDR3aa
TRBV9,.,.,TRBJ1-2,TGTGCCAGCAGCGTAGAAGGCTATGGCTACACCTTC,CASSVEGYGYTF
TRBV11-1,TRBD1,.,TRBJ2-2,TGTGCCAGCAGCCACCGGACAGGGGTCACCGGGGAGCTGTTTTTT,CASSHRTGVTGELFF
TRBV5-1,TRBD2,.,TRBJ2-3,TGCGCCAGCAGCTCTACTAGCGGGGGGGCCCCAGATACGCAGTATTTT,CASSSTSGGAPDTQYF
TRBV29-1,TRBD1,.,TRBJ1-2,TGCAGCGTGGGGACAGGACATTCTAACTATGGCTACACCTTC,CSVGTGHSNYGYTF
TRBV5-1,TRBD1,once,TRBJ2-7,TGCGCCAGCAGCTTGGGGGACAGAGCCTACGAGCAGTACTTC,CASSLGDRAYEQYF
TRBV4-3,TRBD2,.,TRBJ2-1,TGCGCCAGCAGCCAAGATGAGGCTAGCGGGAGAGGGGAGCAGTTCTTC,CASSQDEASGRGEQFF
TRBV28,.,.,TRBJ1-2,TGTGCCAGCAAGGGCCCTTGGGGCAGTATCTATGGCTACACCTTC,CASKGPWGSIYGYTF
TRBV6-1,TRBD2,.,TRBJ2-1,TGTGCCAGTGATACCAGCGGGAGGGTATACAATGAGCAGTTCTTC,CASDTSGRVYNEQFF
TRBV6-9,TRBD1,.,TRBJ1-2,TGTGCCAGCAAAGTGGACAGGGGCGTGGACGGCTACACCTTC,CASKVDRGVDGYTF
TRBV2,.,.,TRBJ2-1,TGTGCCAGCAGTCAGCAAGAACAGGGCGGTGAGCAGTTCTTC,CASSQQEQGGEQFF
TRBV2,.,.,TRBJ2-7,TGTGCCAGCAGTGTGTACTCCTACGAGCAGTACTTC,CASSVYSYEQYF
TRBV5-4,TRBD2,.,TRBJ2-3,TGTGCCAGCAGCCAAGGACTAGCGGGAGCTGATACGCAGTATTTT,CASSQGLAGADTQYF
TRBV9,TRBD1,.,TRBJ1-2,TGTGCCAGCAGCGTAGAGGGGACAGGGGGCCTGAACTATGGCTACACCTTC,CASSVEGTGGLNYGYTF
TRBV19,TRBD2,.,TRBJ2-7,TGTGCCAGTAGTATCGGGACTAGCGGGAGTGACTCCTACGAGCAGTACTTC,CASSIGTSGSDSYEQYF
TRBV29-1,TRBD1,.,TRBJ1-2,TGCAGCGTGACCGGGACAGGGGACAACTATGGCTACACCTTC,CSVTGTGDNYGYTF
TRBV7-6,.,.,TRBJ2-5,TGTGCCAGCAGCCCACAGTACCAAGAGACCCAGTACTTC,CASSPQYQETQYF
TRBV10-3,TRBD1,few,TRBJ1-2,TGTGCCATCAGACGACAGGGAGGAGATGGCTACACCTTC,CAIRRQGGDGYTF
TRBV7-9,.,.,TRBJ2-3,TGTGCCAGCAGCCGACTAGGCACAGATACGCAGTATTTT,CASSRLGTDTQYF
TRBV7-8,TRBD1,.,TRBJ2-7,TGTGCCAGCAGCTTACGCACAGGGGGCAGCGGCTCCTACGAGCAGTACTTC,CASSLRTGGSGSYEQYF
TRBV7-3,TRBD1,.,TRBJ2-7,TGTGCCAGCAGCTTAGAGGGGACAGGGGGCTACGAGCAGTACTTC,CASSLEGTGGYEQYF
TRBV11-2,.,once,TRBJ2-7,TGTGCCAGCAGCCAATCCAAATTCTCCTACGAGCAGTACTTC,CASSQSKFSYEQYF
TRBV6-4,.,.,TRBJ2-3,TGTGCCAGCAGTGATGGGACCCTTAGCACAGATACGCAGTATTTT,CASSDGTLSTDTQYF
TRBV4-1,TRBD2,.,TRBJ2-1,TGCGCCAGCAGCCAACCCCCGCGGGGGGCCCTGTACAATGAGCAGTTCTTC,CASSQPPRGALYNEQFF
TRBV7-9,.,.,TRBJ2-7,TGTGCCAGCATCCAGATCTCTCCCGACGAGCAGTACTTC,CASIQISPDEQYF
TRBV12-5,.,.,TRBJ2-2,TGTGCTAGTGGTTTCGGCGGAGGAAACACCGGGGAGCTGTTTTTT,CASGFGGGNTGELFF
TRBV7-8,.,.,TRBJ1-2,TGTGCCAGCAGCTTAGTGCGGGGCTATGGCTACACCTTC,CASSLVRGYGYTF
TRBV4-1,TRBD2,.,TRBJ2-1,TGCGCCAGCAGCCAAGAAGAGGTCGGGACTAGCGGAGACAATGAGCAGTTCTTC,CASSQEEVGTSGDNEQFF
TRBV7-7,TRBD2,.,TRBJ2-2,TGTGCCAGCTCGGCGTCCAGGGAGGGGACCGGGGAGCTGTTTTTT,CASSASREGTGELFF
TRBV6-5,TRBD2,.,TRBJ2-1,TGTGCCAGCAGTTACTCGACTAGCGGCAACAATGAGCAGTTCTTC,CASSYSTSGNNEQFF
TRBV4-1,.,.,TRBJ1-5,TGCGCCAGCAGCCAAGGGAACAGGGTGAATCAGCCCCAGCATTTT,CASSQGNRVNQPQHF
TRBV2,.,.,TRBJ1-1,TGTGCCAGCAGTTTATGGGTCCTGAACACTGAAGCTTTCTTT,CASSLWVLNTEAFF
TRBV9,.,.,TRBJ2-7,TGTGCCAGCAGCGTAGGTGTCTCCGAGCAGTACTTC,CASSVGVSEQYF
TRBV19,.,.,TRBJ2-7,TGTGCCAGTAGTATTCCGGAAACAGCCTACGAGCAGTACTTC,CASSIPETAYEQYF
TRBV11-2,TRBD2,.,TRBJ2-7,TGTGCCAGCAGGATGGAGGCTAGCGGGACCTACGAGCAGTACTTC,CASRMEASGTYEQYF
TRBV29-1,TRBD1,.,TRBJ2-7,TGCAGCGTTCGACAGGGTCTCTCCTACGAGCAGTACTTC,CSVRQGLSYEQYF
TRBV5-1,.,.,TRBJ2-7,TGCGCCAGCAGCTGGGGCCGGGGCATCTCCTACGAGCAGTACTTC,CASSWGRGISYEQYF
TRBV27,.,.,TRBJ2-4,TGTGCCAGCAGCCCCTTTCAACTAGCCAAAAACATTCAGTACTTC,CASSPFQLAKNIQYF
TRBV5-1,TRBD1,.,TRBJ2-3,TGCGCCAGCAGCTTGGGGGACAGGGACACAGATACGCAGTATTTT,CASSLGDRDTDTQYF